This note documents a single TCR beta chain sequence. The antigen is undetermined. The sample's treatment: about 20 received Ad26.COV2.S at low or high dose, single or two shots; about 5 received placebo; per-sample allocation not given. Collection of the samples took place on day 63 after the first injection of vaccine or placebo. The sample belongs to a study of Ad26.COV2.S vaccination and SARS-CoV-2 variants. General study findings and limits: The authors reported substantial breadth in spike-specific CD8+ and CD4+ T cell responses after vaccination.

V lost 8 bases and J 0 bases, leaving 14 bases between the germline ends. CDR1 is LNHDA, CDR2 SQIVND, per germline (reference sequence). The CDR3 has 15 amino acids. Data came from immunoSEQ multiplex PCR; TCRdb stores just in-frame clones and leaves some out. Altogether about 350,000 clones are present, 88% being singletons, with the ten largest covering 6.4%. This specimen consisted of peripheral blood, obtained in a trial of Ad26.COV2.S vaccine versus placebo. This chain connects TRBV19 to TRBJ1-3, with D perhaps matching TRBD1 (5 bases). This receptor was taken from a person between 18 and 65 years old who received the Ad26.COV2.S COVID-19 vaccine or a placebo. In DNA, the CDR3 is TGTGCCAGTGGGGCTCGGGACTTCTCTGGAAACACCATATATTTT. This translates into CASGARDFSGNTIYF.